This T cell receptor (beta chain) comes out of a study of T cells in Graves' hyperthyroidism and ophthalmopathy. Diagnosis rested on symptoms, serum thyroxine and TRAb, thyroid ultrasound, and orbital computed tomography. Losses at the gene ends were 5 bases for V and 6 bases for J; bases not matched to a gene: 7. This CDR3 region has 15 residues. What was amplified from RNA transcripts were TCR beta CDR3 regions. The primer set for the first-round RT-PCR of the TCR CDR3 was HTBI. TCRdb passed the multiplex PCR reads through MiXCR, listing each CDR3 protein once. This table holds 350,000 to 450,000 distinct CDR3 sequences, about a sixth found once.

This receptor was obtained from a woman between 25 and 40 years old with Graves' hyperthyroidism that later progressed to Graves' ophthalmopathy. Material for sequencing was blood. This rearrangement joins TRBV12-3 or TRBV12-4 to TRBJ1-5, with 10 bases that match TRBD1. In DNA, the CDR3 is TGTGCCAGCAGTGGCCGGGACAGGGGAGGTCAGCCCCAGCATTTT. It yields the protein CASSGRDRGGQPQHF.